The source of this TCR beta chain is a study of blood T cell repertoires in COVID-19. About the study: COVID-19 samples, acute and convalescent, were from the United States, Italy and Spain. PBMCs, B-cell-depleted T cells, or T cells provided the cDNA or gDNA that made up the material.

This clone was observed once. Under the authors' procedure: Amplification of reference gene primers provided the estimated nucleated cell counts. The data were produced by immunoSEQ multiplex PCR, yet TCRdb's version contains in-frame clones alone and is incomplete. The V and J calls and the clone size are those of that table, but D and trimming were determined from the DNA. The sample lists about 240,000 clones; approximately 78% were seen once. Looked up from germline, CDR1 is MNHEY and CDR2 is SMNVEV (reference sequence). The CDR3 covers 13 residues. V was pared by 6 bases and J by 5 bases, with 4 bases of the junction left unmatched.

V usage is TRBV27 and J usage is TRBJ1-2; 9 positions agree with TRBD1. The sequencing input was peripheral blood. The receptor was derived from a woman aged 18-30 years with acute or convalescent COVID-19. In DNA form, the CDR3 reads TGTGCCAGCAGCCAGGGACAGGGTTATGGCTACACCTTC. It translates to CASSQGQGYGYTF.